The 14 T cell receptor beta chains in this list originate from one sample, sequenced in a study of OX40 agonist ivuxolimab in advanced cancers. Clones were sequenced by immunoSEQ multiplex PCR, and TCRdb holds only the in-frame ones, with some missing. The sample lists 60,000 or so clones; 90% to 95% were seen once. The sample here was CD4+ or CD8+ T cells sorted from blood, taken in a trial of the OX40 agonist ivuxolimab. The receptors were gathered from an adult with an advanced solid tumor such as melanoma, head and neck, liver or kidney cancer.

The chain joins TRBV9 to TRBJ2-2; 7 bases align to TRBD1. The junction had 4 bases not matched to a gene; V was cut back by 4 bases and J by 7 bases. Germline CDR1 is SGDLS and CDR2 is YYNGEE. This CDR3 region has 13 residues. The CDR3 DNA is TGTGCCAGCAGCACCAGACAGGGCGGGGAGCTGTTTTTT. As protein: CASSTRQGGELFF.

The chain is built from TRBV19 and TRBJ2-3, with 8 bases identical to TRBD2. J was trimmed by 0 bases and V by 5 bases; bases with no gene match: 13. Germline V gene data show CDR1 as LNHDA and CDR2 as SQIVND (reference sequence). The CDR3 totals 18 residues. CDR3 sequence reads: CASSQGLAGPFSTDTQYF. The CDR3 DNA reads as TGTGCCAGTAGTCAGGGGCTAGCGGGCCCGTTTAGCACAGATACGCAGTATTTT.

V and J are TRBV5-8 and TRBJ1-1, with TRBD1 identical over 7 bases. Unmatched junction bases numbered 9, after V lost 4 bases and J lost 6 bases. Germline V gene data show CDR1 as SGHTS and CDR2 as YDEGEE. The CDR3 is made up of 14 amino acids. CDR3 sequence (DNA): TGTGCCAGCAGCCTCCCACAGGGGAGAGCTGAAGCTTTCTTT. As protein: CASSLPQGRAEAFF.

The chain is built from TRBV7-8 and TRBJ1-1, with D unclear. With 2 bases removed from V and 0 bases from J, the gap between germline ends came to 16 bases. Germline lookup yields CDR1 SGHVS and CDR2 FQNEAQ. This CDR3 is 17 amino acids long. In DNA form, the CDR3 reads TGTGCCAGCAGCTTAACGGCTATCGGATCTATGAACACTGAAGCTTTCTTT. It codes for CASSLTAIGSMNTEAFF. The full variable domain, in which reference TRBV7-8 and TRBJ1-1 provide the parts outside the CDR3, is GAGVSQSPRYKVAKRGQDVALRCDPISGHVSLFWYQQALGQGPEFLTYFQNEAQLDKSGLPSDRFFAERPEGSVSTLKIQRTQQEDSAVYLCASSLTAIGSMNTEAFFGQGTRLTVV.

This clone has just one count. The chain carries TRBV4-1 and TRBJ2-3; 7 nucleotides line up with TRBD2. Germline V lookup: CDR1 MGHRA, CDR2 YSYEKL. The V gene end was trimmed by 4 bases and the J gene end by 4 bases; junction bases not matched to a gene: 8. The CDR3 is made up of 15 amino acids. The chain's CDR3 is CASSPFGGGADTQYF. The CDR3 region has the DNA TGCGCCAGCAGCCCATTTGGGGGAGGGGCAGATACGCAGTATTTT.

The chain carries TRBV2 and TRBJ2-1; 12 bases line up with TRBD2. CDR3 size: 16 residues. V trimming: 7 bases; J trimming: 3 bases; junction bases outside the gene matches: 7. Germline CDR1 and CDR2: SNHLY and FYNNEI. CDR3 nucleotide sequence: TGTGCCAGCAACAAACCGACTAGCGGGGGCTACAATGAGCAGTTCTTC. It encodes CASNKPTSGGYNEQFF.

V usage is TRBV7-9 and J usage is TRBJ2-7; D not certain. The germline V gene encodes CDR1 SEHNR and CDR2 FQNEAQ (reference sequence). The CDR3 loop spans 14 amino acids. The V end lost 2 bases, the J end lost 2 bases, and 10 bases lay between the germline ends. As DNA, the CDR3 is TGTGCCAGCAGCTTACTGGGCCAGACCTACGAGCAGTACTTC. Translation: CASSLLGQTYEQYF. The full variable domain, its missing parts supplied by reference TRBV7-9 and TRBJ2-7, is DTGVSQNPRHKITKRGQNVTFRCDPISEHNRLYWYRQTLGQGPEFLTYFQNEAQLEKSRLLSDRFSAERPKGSFSTLEIQRTEQGDSAMYLCASSLLGQTYEQYFGPGTRLTVT.

The chain recombines TRBV7-6 with TRBJ1-2; a weak D match, TRBD1 (6 bases). From germline, CDR1 is SGHVS and CDR2 FNYEAQ. The V gene lost 10 bases and the J gene lost 4 bases, with 22 bases spanning the gap. The CDR3 has 15 residues. This chain's CDR3 is CATGPPEGVGYGYTF. In DNA form, the CDR3 reads TGTGCCACCGGCCCCCCAGAGGGGGTAGGCTATGGCTACACCTTC. Drawing the rest from reference TRBV7-6 and TRBJ1-2, the complete variable domain is GAGVSQSPRYKVTKRGQDVALRCDPISGHVSLYWYRQALGQGPEFLTYFNYEAQQDKSGLPNDRFSAERPEGSISTLTIQRTEQRDSAMYRCATGPPEGVGYGYTFGSGTRLTVV.

J is TRBJ2-1 and V is TRBV14; 7 bases align to TRBD1. Germline CDR1 and CDR2: SGHDN and FVKESK. CDR3 length: 12 amino acids. The junction had 6 bases not matched to a gene; V was cut back by 3 bases and J by 13 bases. Here the CDR3 DNA reads TGTGCCAGCAGCCACCCGACAGGGAGTCAGTTCTTC. This sequence encodes CASSHPTGSQFF. The whole variable domain, remainder taken from reference TRBV14 and TRBJ2-1, is EAGVTQFPSHSVIEKGQTVTLRCDPISGHDNLYWYRRVMGKEIKFLLHFVKESKQDESGMPNNRFLAERTGGTYSTLKVQPAELEDSGVYFCASSHPTGSQFFGPGTRLTVL.

The chain carries TRBV5-7 and TRBJ1-2; tentative D call: TRBD1 (5 bases). TRBV5-7 is an ORF; its function is uncertain. This CDR3 is built from 16 residues. With 8 bases removed from V and 0 bases from J, the gap between germline ends came to 20 bases. CDR3 DNA: TGTGCCAGAAGAACCGGGGCAGAATTAACTAACTATGGCTACACCTTC. Residues: CARRTGAELTNYGYTF.

Here the CDR3 reads CASSGTSGSINEQYF. CDR3 DNA sequence: TGTGCCAGCAGCGGGACTAGCGGGAGCATCAACGAGCAGTACTTC. The chain combines TRBV9 with TRBJ2-7; 13 nucleotides line up with TRBD2. From germline, CDR1 is SGDLS and CDR2 YYNGEE. This CDR3 has 15 residues. The J segment lost 5 bases and the V segment lost 3 bases, leaving 5 bases of the junction unmatched.

The J gene is TRBJ2-5, the V gene TRBV6-5, with 10 nucleotides matching TRBD2. Germline V gives CDR1 MNHEY, CDR2 SVGAGI. The length of the CDR3 is 14 residues. Trimming at V came to 6 bases and at J to 0 bases, leaving 1 base not matched to a gene. The CDR3 DNA follows: TGTGCCAGCAGCCTAGCGGGAGACCAAGAGACCCAGTACTTC. It yields the protein CASSLAGDQETQYF.

V is TRBV10-3 and J is TRBJ2-7, with D tentatively TRBD1 (5 bases). Per germline, CDR1 ENHRY and CDR2 SYGVKD. The CDR3 contains 11 residues. The V end was cut by 8 bases, the J end by 6 bases, with 11 bases between. Here the CDR3 reads CAIETGGEQYF. CDR3 in DNA: TGTGCCATCGAAACAGGCGGCGAGCAGTACTTC.

This chain uses TRBV11-3 with TRBJ2-7, with D unclear. The CDR3 has 13 amino acids. V was shortened by 1 base and J by 2 bases, with 6 bases between the two germline ends. CDR1 and CDR2 (germline): SGHNT, YENEEA. The CDR3 reads CASSLATPYEQYF. The CDR3 DNA follows: TGTGCCAGCAGCTTAGCAACCCCCTACGAGCAGTACTTC.